This T cell receptor (beta chain) was found in a study of T cells after yellow fever vaccination. This clonotype was seen repeatedly, ten times or more. Its antigen is not identified. This CDR3 is 13 amino acids long. V gave up 6 bases and J gave up 1 base, with 11 bases separating them. Germline CDR1 is DFQATT and CDR2 is SNEGSKA (reference sequence). A universal primer site and UMIs were added as TCR cDNA was made by 5'RACE template switching. TCRdb re-analysed the 5' RACE reads in MiXCR, keeping a single row per CDR3 protein. The sample records hundreds of thousands of distinct CDR3 sequences, approximately 13% being singletons. Points from the study as a whole: Weaker in magnitude, the secondary response showed a faster peak on day 5 versus 15. At around 96% for CD4 and just over 85% for CD8, most primary-vaccination clones showed up again after the booster. Clonotypes appearing in both CD4 and CD8 compartments existed, and their share was small.

Sequenced here: CD4+ T cells sorted from PBMCs, sampled 15 days after the yellow fever booster vaccination. The TCR originated in a man aged 18 to 29 who received the YFV17D yellow fever vaccine. This rearrangement joins TRBV20-1 to TRBJ2-3; possibly TRBD1 for D (6 bases). CDR3 region: CSARQDRTDTQYF. CDR3 coding DNA: TGCAGTGCCCGACAGGATCGCACAGATACGCAGTATTTT.